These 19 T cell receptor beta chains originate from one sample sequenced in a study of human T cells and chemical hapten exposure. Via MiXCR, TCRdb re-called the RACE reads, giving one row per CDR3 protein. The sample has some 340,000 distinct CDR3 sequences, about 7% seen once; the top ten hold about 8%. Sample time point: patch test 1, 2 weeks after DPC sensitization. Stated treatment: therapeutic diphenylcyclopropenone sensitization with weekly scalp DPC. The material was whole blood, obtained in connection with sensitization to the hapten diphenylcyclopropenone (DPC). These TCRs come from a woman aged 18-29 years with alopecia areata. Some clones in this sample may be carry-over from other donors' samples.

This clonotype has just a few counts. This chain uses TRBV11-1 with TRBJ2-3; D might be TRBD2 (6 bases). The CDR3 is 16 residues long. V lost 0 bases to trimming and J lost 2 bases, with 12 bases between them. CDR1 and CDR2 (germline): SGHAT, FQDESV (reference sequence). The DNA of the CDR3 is TGTGCCAGCAGCTTAGCGGGACTGAGAGTCACAGATACGCAGTATTTT. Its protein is CASSLAGLRVTDTQYF.

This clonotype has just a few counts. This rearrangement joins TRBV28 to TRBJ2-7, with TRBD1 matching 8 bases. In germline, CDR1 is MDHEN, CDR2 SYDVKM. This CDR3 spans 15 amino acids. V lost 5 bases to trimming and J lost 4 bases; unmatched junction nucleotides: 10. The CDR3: CASSLTGQGWYEQYF. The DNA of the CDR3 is TGTGCCAGCAGTCTGACCGGACAGGGCTGGTACGAGCAGTACTTC. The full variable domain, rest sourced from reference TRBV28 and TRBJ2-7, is DVKVTQSSRYLVKRTGEKVFLECVQDMDHENMFWYRQDPGLGLRLIYFSYDVKMKEKGDIPEGYSVSREKKERFSLILESASTNQTSMYLCASSLTGQGWYEQYFGPGTRLTVT.

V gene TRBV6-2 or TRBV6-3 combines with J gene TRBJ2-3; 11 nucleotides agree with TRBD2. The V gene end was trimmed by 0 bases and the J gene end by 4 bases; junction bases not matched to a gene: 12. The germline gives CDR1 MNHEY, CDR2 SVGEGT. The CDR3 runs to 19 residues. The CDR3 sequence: CASSYSTSGVGGNSDTQYF. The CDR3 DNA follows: TGTGCCAGCAGTTACTCGACTAGCGGGGTTGGTGGGAACTCAGATACGCAGTATTTT.

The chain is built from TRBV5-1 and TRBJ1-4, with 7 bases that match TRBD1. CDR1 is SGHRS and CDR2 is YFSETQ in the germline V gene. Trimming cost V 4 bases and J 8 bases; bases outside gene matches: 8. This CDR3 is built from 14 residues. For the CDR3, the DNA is TGCGCCAGCAGCCAGACAGGGAGCAGCGAAAAACTGTTTTTT. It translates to CASSQTGSSEKLFF.

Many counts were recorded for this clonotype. The CDR3 spells CAISRESYEQYF. The CDR3, as DNA: TGTGCCATCAGTCGGGAGTCCTACGAGCAGTACTTC. The chain employs TRBV10-3 and TRBJ2-7; a weak D match, TRBD2 (6 bases). In germline, CDR1 is ENHRY, CDR2 SYGVKD. CDR3 size: 12 residues. V was pared by 5 bases and J by 1 base, with 6 bases between.

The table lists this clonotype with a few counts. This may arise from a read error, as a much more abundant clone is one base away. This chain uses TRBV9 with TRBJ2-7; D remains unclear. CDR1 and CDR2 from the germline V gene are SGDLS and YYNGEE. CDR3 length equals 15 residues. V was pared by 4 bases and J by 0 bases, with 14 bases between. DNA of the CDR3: TGTGCCAGCAGCCCCTGGACCGTTAGCTCCTACGAGCAGTACTTC. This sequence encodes CASSPWTVSSYEQYF.

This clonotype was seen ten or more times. The CDR3 spells CASSQEGTDLKETQYF. The CDR3 bases are TGTGCCAGCAGCCAAGAGGGGACGGACCTTAAAGAGACCCAGTACTTC. V gene TRBV3-1 combines with J gene TRBJ2-5; D assignment may be TRBD1 or TRBD2 (5 bases each). CDR1 is LGHDT and CDR2 is YNNKEL in the germline V gene (reference sequence). V shed 0 bases and J shed 3 bases, with 14 bases lying between them. CDR3 length equals 16 residues.

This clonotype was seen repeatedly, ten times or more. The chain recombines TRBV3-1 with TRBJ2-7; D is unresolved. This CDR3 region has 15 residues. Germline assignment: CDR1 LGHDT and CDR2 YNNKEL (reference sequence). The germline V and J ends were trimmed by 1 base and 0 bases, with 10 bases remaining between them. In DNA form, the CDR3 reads TGTGCCAGCAGCCAAGGGCGGAACCTCTCCTACGAGCAGTACTTC. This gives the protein CASSQGRNLSYEQYF.

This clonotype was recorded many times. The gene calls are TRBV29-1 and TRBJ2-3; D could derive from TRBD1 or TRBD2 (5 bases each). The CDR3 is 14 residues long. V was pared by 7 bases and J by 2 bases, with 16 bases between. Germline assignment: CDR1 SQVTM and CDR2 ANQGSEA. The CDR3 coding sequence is TGCAGCGCCGCATCGGGGCACGCCACAGATACGCAGTATTTT. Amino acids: CSAASGHATDTQYF.

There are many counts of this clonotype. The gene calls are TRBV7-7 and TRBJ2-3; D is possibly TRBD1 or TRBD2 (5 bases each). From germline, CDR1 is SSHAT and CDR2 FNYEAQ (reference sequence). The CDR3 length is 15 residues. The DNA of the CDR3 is TGTGCTAGCGCACGAGGGGTTGATTTCACAGATACGCAGTATTTT. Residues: CASARGVDFTDTQYF. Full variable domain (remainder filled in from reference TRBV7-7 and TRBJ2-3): GAGVSQSPRYKVTKRGQDVTLRCDPISSHATLYWYQQALGQGPEFLTYFNYEAQPDKSGLPSDRFSAERPEGSISTLTIQRTEQRDSAMYRCASARGVDFTDTQYFGPGTRLTVL.

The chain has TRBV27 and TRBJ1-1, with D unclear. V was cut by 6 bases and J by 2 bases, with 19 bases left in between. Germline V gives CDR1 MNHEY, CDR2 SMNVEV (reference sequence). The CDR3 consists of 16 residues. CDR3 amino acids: CASSLGLATANTEAFF. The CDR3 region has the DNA TGTGCCAGCAGCCTAGGATTAGCAACTGCCAACACTGAAGCTTTCTTT.

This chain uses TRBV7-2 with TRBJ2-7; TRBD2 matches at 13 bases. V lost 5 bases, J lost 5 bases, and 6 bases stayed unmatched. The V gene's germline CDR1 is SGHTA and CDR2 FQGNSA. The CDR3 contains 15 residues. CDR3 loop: CASSGGLAGDDEQYF. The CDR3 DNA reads TGTGCCAGCAGCGGAGGACTAGCGGGGGACGACGAGCAGTACTTC.

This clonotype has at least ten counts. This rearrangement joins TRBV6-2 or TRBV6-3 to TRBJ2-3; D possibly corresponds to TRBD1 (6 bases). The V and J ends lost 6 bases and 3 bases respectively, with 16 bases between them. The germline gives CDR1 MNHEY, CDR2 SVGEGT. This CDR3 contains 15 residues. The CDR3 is CASRGVVRGTDTQYF. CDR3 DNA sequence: TGTGCCAGCAGGGGGGTCGTCAGGGGAACAGATACGCAGTATTTT.

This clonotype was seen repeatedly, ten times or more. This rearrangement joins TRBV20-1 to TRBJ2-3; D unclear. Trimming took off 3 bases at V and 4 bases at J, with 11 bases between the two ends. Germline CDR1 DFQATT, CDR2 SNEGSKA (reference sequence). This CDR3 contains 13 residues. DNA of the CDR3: TGCAGTGCTAGTCGGCAGGCGGCAGATACGCAGTATTTT. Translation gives CSASRQAADTQYF.

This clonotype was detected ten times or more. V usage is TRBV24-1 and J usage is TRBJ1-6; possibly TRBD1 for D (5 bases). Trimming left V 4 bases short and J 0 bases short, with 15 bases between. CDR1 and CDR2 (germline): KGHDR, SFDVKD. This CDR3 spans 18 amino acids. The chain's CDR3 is CATSDRPAGSSYNSPLHF. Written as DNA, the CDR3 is TGTGCCACCAGTGACCGTCCCGCAGGGAGCTCCTATAATTCACCCCTCCACTTT.

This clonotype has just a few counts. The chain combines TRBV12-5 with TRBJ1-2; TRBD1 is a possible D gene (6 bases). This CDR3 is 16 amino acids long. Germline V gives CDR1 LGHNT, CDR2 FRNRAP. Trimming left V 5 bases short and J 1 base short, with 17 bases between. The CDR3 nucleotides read TGTGCTAGTGGTGCCATACTCGGACAGATTAACTATGGCTACACCTTC. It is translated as CASGAILGQINYGYTF.

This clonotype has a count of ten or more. CDR3 loop: CASSLHPGAGELFF. The CDR3 nucleotides read TGTGCCAGCAGTTTACACCCAGGGGCCGGGGAGCTGTTTTTT. The chain recombines TRBV27 with TRBJ2-2; TRBD1 is a possible D gene (6 bases). V lost 2 bases and J 6 bases, leaving 10 bases between the germline ends. This CDR3 region has 14 residues. The germline CDR1 and CDR2 sequences are MNHEY and SMNVEV (reference sequence).

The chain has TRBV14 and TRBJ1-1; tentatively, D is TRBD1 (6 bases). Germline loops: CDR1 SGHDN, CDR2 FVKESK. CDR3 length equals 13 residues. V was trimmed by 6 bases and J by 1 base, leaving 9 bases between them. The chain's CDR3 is CASSRQANTEAFF. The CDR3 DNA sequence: TGTGCCAGCAGTCGACAGGCGAACACTGAAGCTTTCTTT.

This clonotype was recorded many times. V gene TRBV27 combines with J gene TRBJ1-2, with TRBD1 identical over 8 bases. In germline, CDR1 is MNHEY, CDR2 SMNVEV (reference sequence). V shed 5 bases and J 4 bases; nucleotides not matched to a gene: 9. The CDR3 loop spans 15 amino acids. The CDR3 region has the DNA TGTGCCAGCAGTACAAAACATGGGACAGGCTATGGCTACACCTTC. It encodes CASSTKHGTGYGYTF.